This T cell receptor beta chain was sequenced during a study of cytomegalovirus exposure and HLA in healthy donors. The PCR employed 60 Vbeta primers together with 13 Jbeta primers. The repertoire was sequenced with immunoSEQ multiplex PCR; TCRdb's copy has only in-frame clones and lacks some. This table holds around 120,000 clones, 55% to 75% found once. This CDR3 contains 17 residues. Unmatched junction bases numbered 9, after V lost 5 bases and J lost 2 bases. CDR1 is SGHTA and CDR2 is FQGNSA in the germline V gene. For this clone: Its antigen remains unidentified.

General study points: According to a later analysis, most TCR beta chains associated with CMV appeared HLA-restricted.

The chain combines TRBV7-2 with TRBJ2-6, with 7 bases aligning to TRBD1. The sequencing input was PBMCs. The sequence was collected from a woman aged 40 to 50 in good health and CMV-seropositive. CDR3 DNA: TGTGCCAGCAGCCGTCGAGGACAGGTTGCTGGGGCCAACGTCCTGACTTTC. Protein product: CASSRRGQVAGANVLTF.